This T cell receptor (beta chain) was sequenced during a study of cytomegalovirus exposure and HLA in healthy donors. Sequencing used immunoSEQ multiplex PCR; TCRdb keeps in-frame clones, though not all of them. The sample contains 250,000 to 400,000 clones, around 90% of which appear only once. CDR1 and CDR2 (germline): SGHAT, FQDESV (reference sequence). This CDR3 region has 16 residues. Trimming removed 4 bases from V and 0 bases from J, with 14 bases in between. Of note for this clone: The antigen is unknown.

Study results and caveats: It was approximately 150 TCR beta chains that were listed as cytomegalovirus-associated. A few of the chains that were CMV-associated were confirmed in vitro to be specific for CMV antigens.

The clonotype was recovered from a man aged 30-40 years in good health and CMV-seronegative. The specimen sequenced was PBMCs. This sequence joins TRBV11-1 and TRBJ2-3; TRBD1 is a possible D gene (5 bases). The CDR3 DNA sequence: TGTGCCAGCAGCTCCCGTGACAGATCAAGCACAGATACGCAGTATTTT. It is translated as CASSSRDRSSTDTQYF.